The 25 T cell receptor beta chains in this list originate from one sample, sequenced in a study of radiation and T cells in renal cell carcinoma. Time point of the sample: blood 2 weeks post-SBRT. Indicated treatment: 15 Gy SBRT to primary tumor, nephrectomy 4 weeks later. Sequencing was performed with immunoSEQ multiplex PCR; in TCRdb, only in-frame clones are kept and a portion is missing. The sample shows 100,000 to 150,000 clones, about 81% of them seen only once. This specimen was blood, taken from a patient whose treatment included radiotherapy and nephrectomy. The receptors were gathered from a man aged 50 to 59 with renal cell carcinoma.

V usage is TRBV27 and J usage is TRBJ2-1; D is unresolved. The CDR3 is 14 amino acids. Germline assignment: CDR1 MNHEY and CDR2 SMNVEV (reference sequence). The ends were cut back, 3 bases at V and 0 bases at J, with 6 bases in the middle. CDR3 nucleotide sequence: TGTGCCAGCAGTTTGGACCCCTCCTACAATGAGCAGTTCTTC. Its protein is CASSLDPSYNEQFF.

This chain links TRBV30 with TRBJ2-1; 10 bases map to TRBD2. V was pared by 0 bases and J by 3 bases, with 5 bases of the junction left unmatched. Per germline, CDR1 GTSNPN and CDR2 SVGIG (reference sequence). The CDR3 extends over 16 amino acids. The CDR3 spells CAWSVPSGGVYNEQFF. Here the CDR3 DNA reads TGTGCCTGGAGTGTGCCTAGCGGGGGCGTCTACAATGAGCAGTTCTTC.

CDR3 sequence: CASRAETAAGTEAFF. DNA of the CDR3: TGTGCCAGCAGGGCTGAGACAGCGGCAGGGACTGAAGCTTTCTTT. The chain is built from TRBV2 and TRBJ1-1; D is perhaps TRBD1 (5 bases). The CDR3 sequence is 15 residues long. Trimming removed 6 bases from V and 5 bases from J, with 19 bases in between. CDR1 is SNHLY, CDR2 FYNNEI, per germline.

The chain recombines TRBV5-1 with TRBJ1-2; perhaps TRBD1 as D (5 bases). The CDR3 contains 16 residues. Germline CDR1 SGHRS, CDR2 YFSETQ. The V gene lost 6 bases and the J gene lost 0 bases, with 18 bases spanning the gap. Here the CDR3 reads CASTSGGTAANYGYTF. The CDR3, as DNA: TGCGCCAGCACCTCTGGGGGGACCGCAGCTAACTATGGCTACACCTTC.

The chain recombines TRBV6-5 with TRBJ1-1; D ambiguous. The germline V gene has CDR1 MNHEY and CDR2 SVGAGI. The V end lost 3 bases, the J end lost 3 bases, and 11 bases lay between the germline ends. CDR3 length equals 14 residues. CDR3 sequence: CASSYLPGYTEAFF. The CDR3 region has the DNA TGTGCCAGCAGTTATCTCCCGGGCTACACTGAAGCTTTCTTT.

The chain uses TRBV4-1 and TRBJ2-1, with a possible D match to TRBD1 (7 bases). The CDR3 runs 17 residues. V was trimmed by 1 base and J by 6 bases, leaving 19 bases between them. CDR1 and CDR2 from the germline V gene are MGHRA and YSYEKL. The CDR3 loop is CASSQVGGYRGINEQFF. The CDR3 bases are TGCGCCAGCAGCCAAGTCGGGGGATACAGGGGAATCAATGAGCAGTTCTTC.

This chain links TRBV7-6 with TRBJ1-5; D unresolved. The CDR3 length is 15 residues. CDR1 and CDR2 from the germline V gene are SGHVS and FNYEAQ. The ends were cut back, 0 bases at V and 0 bases at J, with 6 bases in the middle. The CDR3 here is CASSLAPYSNQPQHF. The CDR3 DNA sequence: TGTGCCAGCAGCTTAGCGCCTTATAGCAATCAGCCCCAGCATTTT.

The chain couples TRBV9 to TRBJ1-3; a weak D match, TRBD1 (5 bases). The germline CDR1 and CDR2 sequences are SGDLS and YYNGEE. CDR3 length: 16 amino acids. V was trimmed by 0 bases and J by 3 bases, leaving 13 bases between them. This CDR3 is CASSVARGVGGNTIYF. CDR3 bases: TGTGCCAGCAGCGTAGCTCGAGGGGTGGGTGGAAACACCATATATTTT.

J is TRBJ2-6 and V is TRBV4-3; D gene uncertain. V dropped 0 bases and J dropped 4 bases, with 13 bases sitting between them. This CDR3 spans 17 amino acids. The germline V gene has CDR1 LGHNA and CDR2 YSLEER. This CDR3 is CASSQDHDFWGANVLTF. In DNA form, the CDR3 reads TGCGCCAGCAGCCAAGATCATGATTTTTGGGGGGCCAACGTCCTGACTTTC.

Written as DNA, the CDR3 is TGTGCCAGCAGCTCGGGACTGGAGCAAGAGACCCAGTACTTC. This codes for CASSSGLEQETQYF. The chain joins TRBV7-9 to TRBJ2-5, with a weak D call TRBD2 (6 bases). The CDR3 has 14 residues. V was clipped by 4 bases and J by 2 bases, with 11 bases between them. Looked up from germline, CDR1 is SEHNR and CDR2 is FQNEAQ (reference sequence).

This clone is a singleton in its sample. One junction end does not reproduce the germline sequence, and a read error may be involved. This rearrangement joins TRBV5-1 to TRBJ2-7, with TRBD1 as a possible D gene (6 bases). The CDR3 consists of 14 residues. Germline V gene sequence: CDR1 SGHRS, CDR2 YFSETQ. The CDR3 loop is CASSLTGTTYGQYF. The CDR3, as DNA: TGCGCCAGCAGCTTGACGGGGACAACCTACGGGCAGTACTTC.

The chain has TRBV4-2 and TRBJ1-1; D is undetermined. Trimming pared 3 bases from V and 0 bases from J, leaving 23 bases between. Germline V CDR1 and CDR2: LGHNA, YNFKEQ. There are 19 residues in the CDR3. CDR3 protein: CASSQRLNSPLRLNTEAFF. CDR3 coding DNA: TGTGCCAGCAGCCAGCGCCTCAACAGTCCCCTACGACTGAACACTGAAGCTTTCTTT.

J is TRBJ2-2 and V is TRBV4-1; 7 bases are shared with TRBD1. The CDR3 covers 20 residues. V shed 4 bases and J 3 bases; nucleotides not matched to a gene: 20. Germline loops: CDR1 MGHRA, CDR2 YSYEKL. The CDR3 DNA sequence: TGCGCCAGCAGCCCCGAAAGTCGGAACAGGGGATTATTCGACACCGGGGAGCTGTTTTTT. Translation: CASSPESRNRGLFDTGELFF.

Only one count was recorded for this clone. The chain has TRBV19 and TRBJ2-2, with D perhaps matching TRBD1 (5 bases). This CDR3 comprises 15 residues. V lost 6 bases and J lost 1, with 12 bases in between. Germline CDR1 LNHDA, CDR2 SQIVND (reference sequence). CDR3 loop: CASRAQVGNTGELFF. The CDR3 DNA reads as TGTGCCAGTAGGGCACAGGTTGGGAACACCGGGGAGCTGTTTTTT.

The V and J genes are TRBV7-2 and TRBJ2-3, with a tentative D call TRBD2 (5 bases). Germline V gene data show CDR1 as SGHTA and CDR2 as FQGNSA. This CDR3 contains 16 residues. Trimming pared 5 bases from V and 2 bases from J, leaving 17 bases between. Here the CDR3 reads CASSQTAARNTDTQYF. The DNA for the CDR3 is TGTGCCAGCAGCCAAACAGCGGCTAGAAACACAGATACGCAGTATTTT.

The rearrangement links TRBV7-2 to TRBJ2-5; 11 positions match TRBD2. Germline V CDR1 and CDR2: SGHTA, FQGNSA. This CDR3 has 17 amino acids. Trimming at V came to 5 bases and at J to 1 base, leaving 9 bases not matched to a gene. The CDR3 nucleotides read TGTGCCAGCAGCCCCCGGCGACTAGCGGGAAGCCAAGAGACCCAGTACTTC. It codes for CASSPRRLAGSQETQYF.

The chain recombines TRBV5-4 with TRBJ2-5; 9 bases agree with TRBD1. The junction had 3 bases not matched to a gene; V was cut back by 2 bases and J by 4 bases. The CDR3 totals 14 residues. Germline V lookup: CDR1 SGHNT, CDR2 YYREEE (reference sequence). CDR3 sequence reads: CASSLQGAGETQYF. The CDR3 DNA follows: TGTGCCAGCAGCTTACAGGGGGCGGGAGAGACCCAGTACTTC.

The V gene is TRBV28, the J gene TRBJ2-5; 7 bases map to TRBD2. The CDR3 is 13 residues long. V dropped 6 bases and J dropped 3; count of bases not matched to a gene: 4. The germline CDR1 and CDR2 sequences are MDHEN and SYDVKM. The CDR3 DNA is TGTGCCAGCAGGAATCGGGGGGAAGAGACCCAGTACTTC. This encodes CASRNRGEETQYF.

V gene TRBV2 combines with J gene TRBJ1-1, with unresolved D. The CDR3 consists of 13 residues. Germline V gene lookup returns CDR1 SNHLY and CDR2 FYNNEI. V was shortened by 2 bases and J by 4 bases, with 8 bases between the two germline ends. In DNA, the CDR3 is TGTGCCAGCAGTGAATCTCTTGGCACTGAAGCTTTCTTT. Its protein is CASSESLGTEAFF.

The rearrangement joins TRBV19 to TRBJ2-1, with a tentative D call TRBD2 (5 bases). Germline-derived CDR1 and CDR2 are LNHDA and SQIVND (reference sequence). The V and J ends lost 9 bases and 16 bases respectively, with 19 bases between them. The CDR3 length is 11 residues. For the CDR3, the DNA is TGTGCCAGCTCATTTCGAGGGTTGAAATTCTTC. Protein sequence: CASSFRGLKFF. The full variable domain, with the rest looked up from reference TRBV19 and TRBJ2-1, is DGGITQSPKYLFRKEGQNVTLSCEQNLNHDAMYWYRQDPGQGLRLIYYSQIVNDFQKGDIAEGYSVSREKKESFPLTVTSAQKNPTAFYLCASSFRGLKFFGPGTRLTVL.

The gene calls are TRBV5-6 and TRBJ2-1, with 10 nucleotides matching TRBD2. The J segment lost 10 bases and the V segment lost 0 bases, leaving 1 base of the junction unmatched. Germline V gives CDR1 SGHDT, CDR2 YYEEEE. CDR3 length: 13 amino acids. The CDR3 DNA reads TGTGCCAGCAGCTTGGTTAGCGGGAGGGAGCAGTTCTTC. This codes for CASSLVSGREQFF.

The chain links TRBV7-8 to TRBJ1-1, with D tentatively TRBD1 (5 bases). With 0 bases removed from V and 1 base from J, the gap between germline ends came to 15 bases. CDR1 is SGHVS, CDR2 FQNEAQ, per germline. This CDR3 contains 17 residues. The CDR3 loop reads CASSLASAGKGNTEAFF. CDR3 DNA: TGTGCCAGCAGCTTAGCGTCAGCAGGGAAGGGGAACACTGAAGCTTTCTTT.

The J gene is TRBJ2-6, the V gene TRBV29-1; 10 bases fit TRBD1. In germline, CDR1 is SQVTM, CDR2 ANQGSEA. This CDR3 is 15 amino acids long. V lost 6 bases, J lost 4 bases, and 6 bases stayed unmatched. CDR3 coding DNA: TGCAGCGTCGCGACAGGGGGCGCGGGGGCCAACGTCCTGACTTTC. Translation: CSVATGGAGANVLTF.

The chain joins TRBV30 to TRBJ2-5, with 8 bases lining up with TRBD2. CDR3 length equals 16 residues. Trimming took 5 bases from V and 0 from J; bases not matched to a gene: 11. CDR1 GTSNPN and CDR2 SVGIG come from the germline V gene (reference sequence). Written as DNA, the CDR3 is TGTGCCTGGGGGGCCGGGCAGCGGGGGTACCAAGAGACCCAGTACTTC. This sequence encodes CAWGAGQRGYQETQYF.

This chain connects TRBV6-6 to TRBJ1-2; D ambiguous. The V gene lost 5 bases and the J gene lost 6 bases, with 7 bases spanning the gap. The CDR3 totals 11 residues. Germline values: CDR1 MNHNY, CDR2 SVGAGI (reference sequence). CDR3 coding DNA: TGTGCCAGCAGTCATATTGATGGCTACACCTTC. Translating gives CASSHIDGYTF.